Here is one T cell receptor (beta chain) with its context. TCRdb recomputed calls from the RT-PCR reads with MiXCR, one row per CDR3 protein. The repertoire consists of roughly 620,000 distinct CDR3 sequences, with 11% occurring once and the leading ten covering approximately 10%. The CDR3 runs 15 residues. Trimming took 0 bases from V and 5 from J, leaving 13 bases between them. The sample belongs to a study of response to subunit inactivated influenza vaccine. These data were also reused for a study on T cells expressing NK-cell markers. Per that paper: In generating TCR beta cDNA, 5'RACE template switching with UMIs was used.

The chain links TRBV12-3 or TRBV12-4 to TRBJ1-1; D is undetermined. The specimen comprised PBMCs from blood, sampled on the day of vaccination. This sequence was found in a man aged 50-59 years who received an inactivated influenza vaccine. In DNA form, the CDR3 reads TGTGCCAGCAGTTTAGCGCTTGGGTCGCGGACTGAAGCTTTCTTT. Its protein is CASSLALGSRTEAFF.